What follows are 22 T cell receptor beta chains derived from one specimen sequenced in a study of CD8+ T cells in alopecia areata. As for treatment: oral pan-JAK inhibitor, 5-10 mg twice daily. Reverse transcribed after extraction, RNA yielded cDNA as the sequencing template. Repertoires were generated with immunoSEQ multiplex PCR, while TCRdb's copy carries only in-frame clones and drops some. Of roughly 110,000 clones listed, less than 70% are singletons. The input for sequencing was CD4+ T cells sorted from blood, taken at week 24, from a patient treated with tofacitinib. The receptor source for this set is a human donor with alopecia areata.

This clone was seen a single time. This chain's CDR3 is CASRRGAYGYTF. CDR3 sequence (DNA): TGTGCCAGCAGGCGGGGGGCCTATGGCTACACCTTC. The genes are TRBV27 and TRBJ1-2; possibly TRBD1 for D (6 bases). Germline CDR1 reads MNHEY; CDR2 reads SMNVEV (reference sequence). V was trimmed by 6 bases and J by 4 bases, leaving 9 bases between them. The CDR3 is made up of 12 amino acids.

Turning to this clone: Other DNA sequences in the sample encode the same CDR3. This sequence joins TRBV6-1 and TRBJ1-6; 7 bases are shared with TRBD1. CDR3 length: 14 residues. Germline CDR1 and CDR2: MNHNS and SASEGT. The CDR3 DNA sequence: TGTGCTAGCCGGGACAGAGCCTATAATTCACCCCTCCACTTT. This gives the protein CASRDRAYNSPLHF.

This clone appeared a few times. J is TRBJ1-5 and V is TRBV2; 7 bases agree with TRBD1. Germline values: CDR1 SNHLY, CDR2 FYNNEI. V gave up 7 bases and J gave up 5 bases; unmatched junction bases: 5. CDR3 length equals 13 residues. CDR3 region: CASIPRGDQPQHF. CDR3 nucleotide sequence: TGTGCCAGCATTCCCAGGGGGGATCAGCCCCAGCATTTT.

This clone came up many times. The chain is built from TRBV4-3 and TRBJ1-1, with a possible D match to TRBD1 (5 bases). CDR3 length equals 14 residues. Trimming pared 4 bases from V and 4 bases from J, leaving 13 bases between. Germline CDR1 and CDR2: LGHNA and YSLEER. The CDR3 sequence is CASSPQGLSTEAFF. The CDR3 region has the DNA TGCGCCAGCAGCCCCCAGGGATTGTCCACTGAAGCTTTCTTT.

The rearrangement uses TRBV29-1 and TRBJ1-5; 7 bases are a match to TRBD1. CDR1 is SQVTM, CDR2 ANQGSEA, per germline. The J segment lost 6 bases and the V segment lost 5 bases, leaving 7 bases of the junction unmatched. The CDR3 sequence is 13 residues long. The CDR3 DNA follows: TGCAGCGTTAGGGGGCAGGAAAGTCAGCCCCAGCATTTT. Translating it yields CSVRGQESQPQHF.

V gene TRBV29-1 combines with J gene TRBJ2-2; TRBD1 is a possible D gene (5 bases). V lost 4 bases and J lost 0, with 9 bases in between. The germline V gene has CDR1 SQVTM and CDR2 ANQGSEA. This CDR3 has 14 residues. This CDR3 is CSVAQGTNTGELFF. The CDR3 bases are TGCAGCGTTGCGCAGGGAACGAACACCGGGGAGCTGTTTTTT.

CDR3 coding DNA: TGTGCCACCAGCACTACAGGGTCCATCAATGAGCAGTTCTTC. Protein: CATSTTGSINEQFF. The rearrangement joins TRBV15 to TRBJ2-1; D possibly corresponds to TRBD1 (6 bases). CDR1 LNHNV and CDR2 YYDKDF come from the germline V gene (reference sequence). The CDR3 contains 14 residues. The V end was cut by 4 bases, the J end by 6 bases, with 13 bases between.

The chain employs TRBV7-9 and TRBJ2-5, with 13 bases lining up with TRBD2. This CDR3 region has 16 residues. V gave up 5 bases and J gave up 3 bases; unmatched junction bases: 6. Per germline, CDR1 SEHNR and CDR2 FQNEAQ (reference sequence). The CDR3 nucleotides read TGTGCCAGCAGCCAGGGACTAGCGGGGTCAAAAGAGACCCAGTACTTC. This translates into CASSQGLAGSKETQYF.

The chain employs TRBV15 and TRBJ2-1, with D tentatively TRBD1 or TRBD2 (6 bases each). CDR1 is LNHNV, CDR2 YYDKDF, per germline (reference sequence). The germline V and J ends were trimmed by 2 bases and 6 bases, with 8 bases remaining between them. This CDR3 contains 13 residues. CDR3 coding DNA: TGTGCCACCAGCAGACGGGGGCCCAATGAGCAGTTCTTC. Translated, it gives CATSRRGPNEQFF.

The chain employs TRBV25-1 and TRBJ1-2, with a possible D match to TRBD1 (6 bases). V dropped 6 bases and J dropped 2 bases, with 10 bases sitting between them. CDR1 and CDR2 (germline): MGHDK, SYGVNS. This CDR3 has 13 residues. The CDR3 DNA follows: TGTGCCAGCAGAAAAGGACAGAACTATGGCTACACCTTC. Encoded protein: CASRKGQNYGYTF.

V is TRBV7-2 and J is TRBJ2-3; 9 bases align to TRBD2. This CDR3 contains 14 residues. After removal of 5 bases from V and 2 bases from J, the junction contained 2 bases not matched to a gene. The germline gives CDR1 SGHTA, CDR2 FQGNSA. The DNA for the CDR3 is TGTGCCAGCAGCCAGCGGGGGGACACAGATACGCAGTATTTT. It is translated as CASSQRGDTDTQYF. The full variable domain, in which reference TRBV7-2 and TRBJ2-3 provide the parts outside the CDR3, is GAGVSQSPSNKVTEKGKDVELRCDPISGHTALYWYRQSLGQGLEFLIYFQGNSAPDKSGLPSDRFSAERTGGSVSTLTIQRTQQEDSAVYLCASSQRGDTDTQYFGPGTRLTVL.

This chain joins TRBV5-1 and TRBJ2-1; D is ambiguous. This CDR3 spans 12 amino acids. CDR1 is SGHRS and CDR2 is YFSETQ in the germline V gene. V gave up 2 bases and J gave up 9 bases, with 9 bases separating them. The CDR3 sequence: CASSLVTAEQFF. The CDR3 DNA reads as TGCGCCAGCAGCTTAGTGACCGCTGAGCAGTTCTTC.

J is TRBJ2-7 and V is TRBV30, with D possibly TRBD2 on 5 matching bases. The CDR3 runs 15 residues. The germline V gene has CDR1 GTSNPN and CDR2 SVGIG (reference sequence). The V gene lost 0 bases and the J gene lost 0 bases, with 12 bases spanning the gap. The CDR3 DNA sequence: TGTGCCTGGAGTGTCAAAACGGGGAGCTCCTACGAGCAGTACTTC. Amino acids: CAWSVKTGSSYEQYF. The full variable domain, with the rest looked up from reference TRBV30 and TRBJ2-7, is SQTIHQWPATLVQPVGSPLSLECTVEGTSNPNLYWYRQAAGRGLQLLFYSVGIGQISSEVPQNLSASRPQDRQFILSSKKLLLSDSGFYLCAWSVKTGSSYEQYFGPGTRLTVT.

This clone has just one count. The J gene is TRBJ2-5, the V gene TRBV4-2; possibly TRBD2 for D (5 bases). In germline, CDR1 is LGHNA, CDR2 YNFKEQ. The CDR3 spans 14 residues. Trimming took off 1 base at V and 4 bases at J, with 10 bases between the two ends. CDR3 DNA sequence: TGTGCCAGCAGCCAAGGGAGGCCAGTAGAGACCCAGTACTTC. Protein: CASSQGRPVETQYF.

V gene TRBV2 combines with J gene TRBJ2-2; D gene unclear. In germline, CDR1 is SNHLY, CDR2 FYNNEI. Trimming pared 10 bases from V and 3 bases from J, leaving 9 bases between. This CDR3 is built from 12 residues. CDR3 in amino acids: CATPTHTGELFF. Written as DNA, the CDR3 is TGTGCCACTCCAACCCACACCGGGGAGCTGTTTTTT.

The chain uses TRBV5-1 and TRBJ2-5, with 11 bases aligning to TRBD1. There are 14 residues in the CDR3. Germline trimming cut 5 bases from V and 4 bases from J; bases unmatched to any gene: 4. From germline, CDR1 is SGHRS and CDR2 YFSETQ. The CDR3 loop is CASRGTGGRETQYF. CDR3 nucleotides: TGCGCCAGCAGAGGGACAGGGGGTAGAGAGACCCAGTACTTC.

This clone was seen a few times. For the CDR3, the DNA is TGTGCCAGCAGCCCGGGACTAGCGGGGAATACGCAGTATTTT. Translated: CASSPGLAGNTQYF. The chain combines TRBV11-2 with TRBJ2-3, with 13 bases fitting TRBD2. With V trimmed by 5 bases and J by 7 bases, 3 bases remained unmatched. This CDR3 region has 14 residues. Germline V gene data show CDR1 as SGHAT and CDR2 as FQNNGV.

CDR3 nucleotide sequence: TGTGCCAGCGGAGGGACTAGCGGGGGTTACGAGCAGTACTTC. This gives the protein CASGGTSGGYEQYF. The J gene is TRBJ2-7, the V gene TRBV2, with TRBD2 identical over 14 bases. CDR1 SNHLY and CDR2 FYNNEI come from the germline V gene. Trimming at V came to 8 bases and at J to 4 bases, leaving 4 bases not matched to a gene. This CDR3 region has 14 residues.

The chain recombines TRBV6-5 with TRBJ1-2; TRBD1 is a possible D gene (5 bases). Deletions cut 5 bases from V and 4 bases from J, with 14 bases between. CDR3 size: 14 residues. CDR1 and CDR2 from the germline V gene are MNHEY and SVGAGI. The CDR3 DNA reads TGTGCCAGCAGTACCCCGGGGGGGGTCTATGGCTACACCTTC. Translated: CASSTPGGVYGYTF.

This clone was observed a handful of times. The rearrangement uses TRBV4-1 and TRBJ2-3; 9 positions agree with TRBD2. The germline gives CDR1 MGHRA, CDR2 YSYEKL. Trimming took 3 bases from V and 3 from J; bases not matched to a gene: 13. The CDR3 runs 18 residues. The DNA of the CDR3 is TGCGCCAGCAGCCACGGGATTCTGGGGCGGGGGGGAACAGATACGCAGTATTTT. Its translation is CASSHGILGRGGTDTQYF.

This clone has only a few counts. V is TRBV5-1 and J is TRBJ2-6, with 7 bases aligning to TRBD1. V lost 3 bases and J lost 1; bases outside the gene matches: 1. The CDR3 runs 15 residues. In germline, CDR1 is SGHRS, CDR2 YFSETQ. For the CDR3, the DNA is TGCGCCAGCAGCTCCAGGGGGTCTGGGGCCAACGTCCTGACTTTC. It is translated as CASSSRGSGANVLTF. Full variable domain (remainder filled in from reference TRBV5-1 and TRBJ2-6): KAGVTQTPRYLIKTRGQQVTLSCSPISGHRSVSWYQQTPGQGLQFLFEYFSETQRNKGNFPGRFSGRQFSNSRSEMNVSTLELGDSALYLCASSSRGSGANVLTFGAGSRLTVL.

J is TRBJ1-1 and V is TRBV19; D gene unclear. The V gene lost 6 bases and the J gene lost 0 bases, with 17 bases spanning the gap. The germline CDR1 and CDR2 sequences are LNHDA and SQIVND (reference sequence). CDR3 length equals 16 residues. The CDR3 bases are TGTGCCAGTAGACCCCCACAGCGGCCCATGAACACTGAAGCTTTCTTT. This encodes CASRPPQRPMNTEAFF.